This T cell receptor beta chain emerged from a study of Ad26.COV2.S vaccination and SARS-CoV-2 variants. For the study at large: Donor was in the COV1001 Ad26.COV2.S trial arm. Findings and caveats of the study: Measurements of TCR breadth and depth may have given underestimates of the total T cell responses.

Only in-frame clones appear in the TCRdb table, and some are missing; sequencing was by immunoSEQ multiplex PCR. The sample records about 680,000 clones, about 90% being singletons. V lost 4 bases to trimming and J lost 1 base, with 7 bases between them. Per germline, CDR1 LGHDT and CDR2 YNNKEL (reference sequence). This CDR3 region has 13 residues. Sample treatment: 15 to 20 received Ad26.COV2.S at low or high dose, single or two shots; about 5 received placebo; per-sample allocation not given. On day 63 after the first injection, vaccine and placebo recipients gave samples. Note on this clone: Its antigen is undetermined. The sample has other DNA sequences that encode this CDR3 too.

Material: peripheral blood, obtained in a trial of Ad26.COV2.S vaccine versus placebo. This receptor was taken from a person aged 18-65 years who received the Ad26.COV2.S COVID-19 vaccine or a placebo. The genes are TRBV3-1 (or the pseudogene TRBV3-2) and TRBJ1-1; D ambiguous. The CDR3 spells CASSPLRNTEAFF. The CDR3 region has the DNA TGTGCCAGCAGCCCTCTGAGGAACACTGAAGCTTTCTTT.